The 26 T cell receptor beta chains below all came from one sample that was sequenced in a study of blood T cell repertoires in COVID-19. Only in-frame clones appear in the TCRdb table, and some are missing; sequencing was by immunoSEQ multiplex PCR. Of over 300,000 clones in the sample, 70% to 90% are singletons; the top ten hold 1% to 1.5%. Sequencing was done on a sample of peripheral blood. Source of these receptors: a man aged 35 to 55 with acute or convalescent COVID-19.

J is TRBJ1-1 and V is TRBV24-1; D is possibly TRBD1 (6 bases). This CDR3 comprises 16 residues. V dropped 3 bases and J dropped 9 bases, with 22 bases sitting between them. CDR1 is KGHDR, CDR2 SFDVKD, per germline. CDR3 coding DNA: TGTGCCACCAGTGATACAGCCTACCACAGGGCCCTACAAGCTTTCTTT. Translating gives CATSDTAYHRALQAFF.

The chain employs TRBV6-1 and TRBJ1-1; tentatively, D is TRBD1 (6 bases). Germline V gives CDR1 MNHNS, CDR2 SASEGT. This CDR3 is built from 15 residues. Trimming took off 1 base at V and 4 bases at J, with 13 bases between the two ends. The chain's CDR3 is CASSEDGGPSTEAFF. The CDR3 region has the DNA TGTGCCAGCAGTGAAGATGGGGGCCCCAGCACTGAAGCTTTCTTT.

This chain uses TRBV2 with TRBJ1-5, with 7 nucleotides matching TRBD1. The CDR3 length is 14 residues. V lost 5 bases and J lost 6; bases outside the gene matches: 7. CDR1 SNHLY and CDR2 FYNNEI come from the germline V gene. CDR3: CASSTDREIQPQHF. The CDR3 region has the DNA TGTGCCAGCAGTACCGACAGGGAAATTCAGCCCCAGCATTTT.

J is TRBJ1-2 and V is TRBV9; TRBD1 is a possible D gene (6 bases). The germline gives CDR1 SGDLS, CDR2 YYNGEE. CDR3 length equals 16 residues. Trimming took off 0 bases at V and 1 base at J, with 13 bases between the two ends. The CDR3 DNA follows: TGTGCCAGCAGCGTAGCTACCGGACAGCTTAACTATGGCTACACCTTC. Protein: CASSVATGQLNYGYTF. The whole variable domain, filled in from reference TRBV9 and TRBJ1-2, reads DSGVTQTPKHLITATGQRVTLRCSPRSGDLSVYWYQQSLDQGLQFLIQYYNGEERAKGNILERFSAQQFPDLHSELNLSSLELGDSALYFCASSVATGQLNYGYTFGSGTRLTVV.

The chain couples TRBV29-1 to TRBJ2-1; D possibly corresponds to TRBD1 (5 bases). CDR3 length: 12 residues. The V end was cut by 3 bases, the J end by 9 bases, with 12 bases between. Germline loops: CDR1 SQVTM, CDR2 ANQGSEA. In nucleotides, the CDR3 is TGCAGCGTTGATGACAGAATCGGTGAGCAGTTCTTC. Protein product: CSVDDRIGEQFF.

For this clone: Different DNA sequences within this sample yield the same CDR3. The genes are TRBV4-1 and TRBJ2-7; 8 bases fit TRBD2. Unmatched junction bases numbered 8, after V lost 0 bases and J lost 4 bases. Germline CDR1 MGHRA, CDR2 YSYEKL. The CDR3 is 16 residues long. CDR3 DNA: TGCGCCAGCAGCCAAGAACTGGCGGGGGGCATGTACGAGCAGTACTTC. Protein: CASSQELAGGMYEQYF.

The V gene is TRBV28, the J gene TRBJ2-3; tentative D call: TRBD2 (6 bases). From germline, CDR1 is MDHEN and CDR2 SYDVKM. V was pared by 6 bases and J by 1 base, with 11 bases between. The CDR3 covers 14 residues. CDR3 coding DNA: TGTGCCAGCAGCCGGGACTCCGGCACAGATACGCAGTATTTT. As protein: CASSRDSGTDTQYF.

The CDR3 reads CASSFTSGRDEQFF. The DNA of the CDR3 is TGTGCCAGCAGTTTCACTAGCGGGAGAGATGAGCAGTTCTTC. The chain recombines TRBV27 with TRBJ2-1; 11 bases align to TRBD2. Per germline, CDR1 MNHEY and CDR2 SMNVEV (reference sequence). The CDR3 runs 14 residues. V lost 3 bases to trimming and J lost 8 bases; unmatched junction nucleotides: 3.

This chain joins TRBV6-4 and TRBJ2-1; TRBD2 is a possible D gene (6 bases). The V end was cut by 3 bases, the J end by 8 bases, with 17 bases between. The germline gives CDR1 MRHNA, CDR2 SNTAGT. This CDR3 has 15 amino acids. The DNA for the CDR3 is TGTGCCAGCAGTGAAAAGGGGCGCGGGGTATATGAGCAGTTCTTC. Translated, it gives CASSEKGRGVYEQFF.

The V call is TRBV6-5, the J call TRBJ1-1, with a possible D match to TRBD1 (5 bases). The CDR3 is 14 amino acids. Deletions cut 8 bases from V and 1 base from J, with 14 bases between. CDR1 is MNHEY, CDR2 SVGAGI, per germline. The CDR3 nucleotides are TGTGCCAGCGCGCGGGGCGAGTGGAACACTGAAGCTTTCTTT. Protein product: CASARGEWNTEAFF.

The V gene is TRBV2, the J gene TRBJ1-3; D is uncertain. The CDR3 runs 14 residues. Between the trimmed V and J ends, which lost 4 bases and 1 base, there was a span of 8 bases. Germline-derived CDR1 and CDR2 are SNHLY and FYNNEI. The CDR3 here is CASSGSGSGNTIYF. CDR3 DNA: TGTGCCAGCAGTGGCTCCGGGTCTGGAAACACCATATATTTT.

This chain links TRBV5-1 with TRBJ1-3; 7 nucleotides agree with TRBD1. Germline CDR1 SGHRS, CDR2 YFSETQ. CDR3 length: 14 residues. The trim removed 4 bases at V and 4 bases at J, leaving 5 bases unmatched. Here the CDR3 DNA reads TGCGCCAGCAGCACCGGGGACAGCGGAAACACCATATATTTT. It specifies CASSTGDSGNTIYF.

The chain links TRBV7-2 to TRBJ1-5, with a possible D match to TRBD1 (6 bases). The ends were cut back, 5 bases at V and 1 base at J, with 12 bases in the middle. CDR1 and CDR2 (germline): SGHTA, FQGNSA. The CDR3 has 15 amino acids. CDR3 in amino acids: CASSLYRESNQPQHF. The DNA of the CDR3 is TGTGCCAGCAGCCTATACAGGGAAAGCAATCAGCCCCAGCATTTT.

The CDR3 DNA reads as TGTGCCAGCAGCCTCGGGAGCTATAGCAATCAGCCCCAGCATTTT. Residues: CASSLGSYSNQPQHF. The chain combines TRBV7-9 with TRBJ1-5; D unclear. V was clipped by 5 bases and J by 0 bases, with 11 bases between them. CDR1 SEHNR and CDR2 FQNEAQ come from the germline V gene (reference sequence). The length of the CDR3 is 15 residues.

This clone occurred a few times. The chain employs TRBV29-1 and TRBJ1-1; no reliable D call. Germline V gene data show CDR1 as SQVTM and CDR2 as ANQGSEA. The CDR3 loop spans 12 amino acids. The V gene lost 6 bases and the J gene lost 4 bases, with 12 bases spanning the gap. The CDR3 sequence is CSVAGVSTEAFF. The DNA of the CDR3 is TGCAGCGTAGCCGGGGTGAGCACTGAAGCTTTCTTT.

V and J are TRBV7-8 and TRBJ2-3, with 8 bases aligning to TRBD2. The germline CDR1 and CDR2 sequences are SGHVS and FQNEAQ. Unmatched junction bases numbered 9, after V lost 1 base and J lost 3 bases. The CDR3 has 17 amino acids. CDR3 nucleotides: TGTGCCAGCAGCTTAGGGGTGGTAGCGGGAAGGACAGATACGCAGTATTTT. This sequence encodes CASSLGVVAGRTDTQYF.

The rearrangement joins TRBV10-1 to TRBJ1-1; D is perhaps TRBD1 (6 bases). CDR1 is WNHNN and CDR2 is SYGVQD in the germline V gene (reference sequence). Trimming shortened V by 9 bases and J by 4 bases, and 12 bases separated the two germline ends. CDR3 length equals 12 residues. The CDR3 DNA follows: TGCGCCAGTATCAGGGGTTCCACTGAAGCTTTCTTT. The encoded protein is CASIRGSTEAFF.

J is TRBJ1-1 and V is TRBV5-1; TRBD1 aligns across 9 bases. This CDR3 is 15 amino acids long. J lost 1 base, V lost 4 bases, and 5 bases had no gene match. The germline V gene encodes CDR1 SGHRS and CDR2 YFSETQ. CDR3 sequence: CASSPTTGGNTEAFF. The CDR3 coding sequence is TGCGCCAGCAGCCCGACGACAGGGGGGAACACTGAAGCTTTCTTT.

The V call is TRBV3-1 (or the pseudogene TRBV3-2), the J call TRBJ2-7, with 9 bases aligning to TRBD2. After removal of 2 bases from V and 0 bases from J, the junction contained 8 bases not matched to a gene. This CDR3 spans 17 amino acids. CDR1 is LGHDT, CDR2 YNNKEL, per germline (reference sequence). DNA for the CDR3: TGTGCCAGCAGCCAAACCCCCGGACTAGCGAGCTCCTACGAGCAGTACTTC. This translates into CASSQTPGLASSYEQYF.

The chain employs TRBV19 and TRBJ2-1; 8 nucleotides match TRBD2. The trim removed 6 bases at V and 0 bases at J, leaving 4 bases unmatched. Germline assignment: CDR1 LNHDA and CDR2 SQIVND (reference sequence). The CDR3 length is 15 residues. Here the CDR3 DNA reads TGTGCCAGTAGCAAGAGCGGGAGCTCCTACAATGAGCAGTTCTTC. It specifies CASSKSGSSYNEQFF.

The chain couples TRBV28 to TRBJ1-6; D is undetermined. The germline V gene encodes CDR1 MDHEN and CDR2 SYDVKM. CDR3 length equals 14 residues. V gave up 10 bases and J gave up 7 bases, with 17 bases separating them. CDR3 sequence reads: CATDPGYTNSPLHF. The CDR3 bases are TGTGCCACCGATCCCGGGTATACGAATTCACCCCTCCACTTT.

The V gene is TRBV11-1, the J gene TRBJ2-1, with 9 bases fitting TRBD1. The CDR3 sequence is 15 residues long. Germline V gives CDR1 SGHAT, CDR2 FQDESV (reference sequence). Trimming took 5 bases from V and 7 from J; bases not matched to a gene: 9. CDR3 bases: TGTGCCAGCAGCGATCCACAGGGGGCGAGGAATGAGCAGTTCTTC. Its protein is CASSDPQGARNEQFF.

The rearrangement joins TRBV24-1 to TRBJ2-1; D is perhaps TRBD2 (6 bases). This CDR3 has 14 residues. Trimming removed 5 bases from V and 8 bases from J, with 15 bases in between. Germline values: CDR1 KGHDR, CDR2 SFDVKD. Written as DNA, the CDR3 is TGTGCCACCAGTGGGGACTTCTCAGCGCATGAGCAGTTCTTC. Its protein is CATSGDFSAHEQFF.

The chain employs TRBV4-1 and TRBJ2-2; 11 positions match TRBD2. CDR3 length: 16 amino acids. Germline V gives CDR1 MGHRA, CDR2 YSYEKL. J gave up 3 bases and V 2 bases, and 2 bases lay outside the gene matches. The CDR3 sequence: CASSQPGLADTGELFF. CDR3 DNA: TGCGCCAGCAGCCAACCGGGACTAGCGGACACCGGGGAGCTGTTTTTT.

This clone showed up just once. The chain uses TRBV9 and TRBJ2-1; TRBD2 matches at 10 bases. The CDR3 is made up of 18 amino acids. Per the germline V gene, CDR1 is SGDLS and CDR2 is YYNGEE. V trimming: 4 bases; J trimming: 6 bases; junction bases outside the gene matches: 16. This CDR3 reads CASSHPLRAGGPLNEQFF. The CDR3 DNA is TGTGCCAGCAGCCACCCTTTACGAGCGGGAGGGCCTCTCAATGAGCAGTTCTTC.

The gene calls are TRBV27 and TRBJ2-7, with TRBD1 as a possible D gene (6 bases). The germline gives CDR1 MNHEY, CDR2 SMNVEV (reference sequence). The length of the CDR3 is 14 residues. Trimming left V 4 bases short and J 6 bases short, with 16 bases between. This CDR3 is CASSSRGTLAEQYF. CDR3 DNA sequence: TGTGCCAGCAGTTCCAGGGGAACCCTAGCCGAGCAGTACTTC.